These T cell receptor beta chains were read from a single sample in a study of OX40 agonist ivuxolimab in advanced cancers. Clones were read by immunoSEQ multiplex PCR, and TCRdb kept only the in-frame ones, dropping some. The sample includes roughly 48,000 clones, around 84% of them seen just once. The sequenced sample was CD4+ or CD8+ T cells sorted from blood, obtained in a trial of the OX40 agonist ivuxolimab. These receptors came from an adult with an advanced solid tumor such as melanoma, head and neck, liver or kidney cancer. Each CDR3 is given with its conserved first and last residue. The order of the fields is J gene, D gene, V gene, clone size, CDR3 protein, CDR3 DNA. D genes are given only for firm matches. Clone size is not always given. Where it is, it says once, few, many or a class for expanded clones.

J: TRBJ2-7
D: .
V: TRBV5-5
size: .
CDR3: CASSLNPPGYEQYF
DNA: TGTGCCAGCAGCTTGAACCCTCCGGGGTACGAGCAGTACTTC

J: TRBJ2-2
D: .
V: TRBV11-1
size: .
CDR3: CASSPADTTGELFF
DNA: TGTGCCAGCAGCCCCGCAGACACAACCGGGGAGCTGTTTTTT

J: TRBJ2-3
D: TRBD1
V: TRBV6-5
size: .
CDR3: CASREQGVDTDTQYF
DNA: TGTGCCAGCAGAGAACAGGGGGTGGACACAGATACGCAGTATTTT

J: TRBJ2-3
D: .
V: TRBV11-2
size: .
CDR3: CASSRQWDTQYF
DNA: TGTGCCAGCAGCCGACAATGGGATACGCAGTATTTT

J: TRBJ1-2
D: .
V: TRBV6-5
size: .
CDR3: CASYEDGYTF
DNA: TGTGCCAGCTATGAGGATGGCTACACCTTC

J: TRBJ1-6
D: .
V: TRBV19
size: few
CDR3: CASTPTRSYNSPLHF
DNA: TGTGCCAGTACCCCAACCCGGTCATATAATTCACCCCTCCACTTT

J: TRBJ2-5
D: .
V: TRBV2
size: .
CDR3: CASSRTRGEETQYF
DNA: TGTGCCAGCAGTCGGACTAGGGGGGAAGAGACCCAGTACTTC

J: TRBJ1-2
D: .
V: TRBV30
size: .
CDR3: CAWSQGLRSYGYTF
DNA: TGTGCCTGGAGCCAGGGGTTGAGGAGCTATGGCTACACCTTC

J: TRBJ2-2
D: .
V: TRBV11-3
size: few
CDR3: CASSLGGNTGELFF
DNA: TGTGCCAGCAGCCTGGGCGGTAACACCGGGGAGCTGTTTTTT

J: TRBJ2-1
D: TRBD2
V: TRBV5-1
size: few
CDR3: CASSLLAGGNNEQFF
DNA: TGCGCCAGCAGCCTACTAGCGGGGGGCAACAATGAGCAGTTCTTC

J: TRBJ1-1
D: TRBD1
V: TRBV19
size: .
CDR3: CASSQNRGQAEAFF
DNA: TGTGCCAGTAGTCAGAACAGGGGGCAGGCTGAAGCTTTCTTT

J: TRBJ2-5
D: .
V: TRBV18
size: .
CDR3: CASSRQRQETQYF
DNA: TGTGCCAGCTCCCGACAGAGACAAGAGACCCAGTACTTC

J: TRBJ1-2
D: TRBD1
V: TRBV13
size: .
CDR3: CASRNAGQGGGYTF
DNA: TGTGCCAGCAGGAATGCTGGACAGGGTGGTGGCTACACCTTC

J: TRBJ2-7
D: TRBD2
V: TRBV7-2
size: .
CDR3: CASSPDTLAGTEQYF
DNA: TGTGCCAGCAGCCCCGACACACTAGCGGGAACGGAGCAGTACTTC

J: TRBJ2-7
D: TRBD1
V: TRBV7-3
size: .
CDR3: CASSRDRGSYEQYF
DNA: TGTGCCAGCAGCAGGGACAGGGGGAGCTACGAGCAGTACTTC

J: TRBJ2-4
D: .
V: TRBV19
size: .
CDR3: CASRTELAKNIQYF
DNA: TGTGCCAGTAGGACAGAGCTAGCCAAAAACATTCAGTACTTC

J: TRBJ1-1
D: .
V: TRBV5-6
size: .
CDR3: CASSLAVRFTEAFF
DNA: TGTGCCAGCAGCTTGGCGGTCCGGTTCACTGAAGCTTTCTTT

J: TRBJ1-1
D: .
V: TRBV2
size: .
CDR3: CASSEGKWTEAFF
DNA: TGTGCCAGCAGTGAGGGAAAGTGGACTGAAGCTTTCTTT

J: TRBJ1-1
D: .
V: TRBV6-1
size: .
CDR3: CASSESGGGNTEAFF
DNA: TGTGCCAGCAGTGAATCGGGAGGGGGGAACACTGAAGCTTTCTTT

J: TRBJ2-3
D: .
V: TRBV13
size: .
CDR3: CASSLRDGRRTDTQYF
DNA: TGTGCCAGCAGCTTAAGGGACGGTCGCAGGACAGATACGCAGTATTTT

J: TRBJ1-3
D: .
V: TRBV5-1
size: few
CDR3: CASSLGRSMSGNTIYF
DNA: TGCGCCAGCAGCTTGGGACGCTCGATGTCTGGAAACACCATATATTTT

J: TRBJ1-4
D: .
V: TRBV15
size: .
CDR3: CATSLNSAGWANEKLFF
DNA: TGTGCCACCAGCCTAAACAGCGCGGGATGGGCTAATGAAAAACTGTTTTTT

J: TRBJ2-3
D: .
V: TRBV5-4
size: .
CDR3: CAGRTFSTDTQYF
DNA: TGTGCCGGGAGGACTTTTAGCACAGATACGCAGTATTTT

J: TRBJ2-1
D: TRBD1
V: TRBV18
size: .
CDR3: CASSPRTGENEQFF
DNA: TGTGCCAGCTCACCTCGGACAGGGGAGAATGAGCAGTTCTTC

J: TRBJ2-7
D: .
V: TRBV7-9
size: .
CDR3: CASSFYDSSYEQYF
DNA: TGTGCCAGCAGCTTTTATGACAGCTCCTACGAGCAGTACTTC

J: TRBJ2-7
D: .
V: TRBV15
size: .
CDR3: CATSRDRPRGRKDLGPTYEQYF
DNA: TGTGCCACCAGCAGAGATCGACCCCGTGGGAGGAAAGATTTAGGTCCCACCTACGAGCAGTACTTC

J: TRBJ2-2
D: TRBD1
V: TRBV7-2
size: .
CDR3: CASSQGALNTGELFF
DNA: TGTGCCAGCAGCCAGGGGGCCCTGAACACCGGGGAGCTGTTTTTT

J: TRBJ1-2
D: .
V: TRBV27
size: once
CDR3: CASRGGGCGYTF
DNA: TGTGCCAGCAGAGGGGGGGGCTGTGGCTACACCTTC

J: TRBJ1-3
D: .
V: TRBV11-2
size: .
CDR3: CASSLGASGNTIYF
DNA: TGTGCCAGCAGCTTAGGGGCTTCTGGAAACACCATATATTTT

J: TRBJ1-1
D: .
V: TRBV5-6
size: .
CDR3: CASSLRSNTEAFF
DNA: TGTGCCAGCAGCCTCAGAAGTAACACTGAAGCTTTCTTT

J: TRBJ2-4
D: .
V: TRBV9
size: .
CDR3: CASSSGPGDIQYF
DNA: TGTGCCAGCAGCTCCGGGCCGGGGGACATTCAGTACTTC

J: TRBJ2-1
D: TRBD1
V: TRBV5-1
size: .
CDR3: CATSRDRINYEQFF
DNA: TGCGCCACCAGTCGGGACAGGATTAATTATGAGCAGTTCTTC

J: TRBJ2-2
D: .
V: TRBV7-2
size: .
CDR3: CASKPGSSNTGELFF
DNA: TGTGCCAGTAAGCCCGGGAGTTCGAACACCGGGGAGCTGTTTTTT

J: TRBJ1-5
D: .
V: TRBV7-2
size: .
CDR3: CASSLEGTQGQPQHF
DNA: TGTGCCAGCAGCTTAGAGGGGACGCAAGGTCAGCCCCAGCATTTT

J: TRBJ2-1
D: TRBD1
V: TRBV25-1
size: .
CDR3: CASTGQGVGEQFF
DNA: TGTGCCAGCACCGGACAGGGAGTCGGGGAGCAGTTCTTC

J: TRBJ2-2
D: .
V: TRBV5-6
size: .
CDR3: CASSSLGAGGELFF
DNA: TGTGCCAGCAGCTCTTTGGGGGCAGGCGGGGAGCTGTTTTTT

J: TRBJ1-3
D: TRBD1
V: TRBV15
size: .
CDR3: CATSREQGARGNTIYF
DNA: TGTGCCACCAGCAGAGAACAGGGGGCAAGAGGAAACACCATATATTTT

J: TRBJ2-7
D: TRBD1
V: TRBV28
size: .
CDR3: CATLGPLGQGAYEQYF
DNA: TGTGCCACTCTGGGGCCTCTCGGACAGGGGGCTTACGAGCAGTACTTC

J: TRBJ1-6
D: TRBD1
V: TRBV19
size: .
CDR3: CASKRDSRSPLHF
DNA: TGTGCCAGTAAAAGGGACAGTCGTTCACCCCTCCACTTT

J: TRBJ2-7
D: .
V: TRBV4-2
size: .
CDR3: CASSQRDAVSSYEQYF
DNA: TGTGCCAGCAGCCAAAGAGATGCGGTTAGCTCCTACGAGCAGTACTTC

J: TRBJ1-5
D: .
V: TRBV15
size: .
CDR3: CATSSSLSNQPQHF
DNA: TGTGCCACCAGCAGCAGTCTGAGCAATCAGCCCCAGCATTTT

J: TRBJ2-3
D: TRBD2
V: TRBV7-2
size: .
CDR3: CASSLGASGSRGTQYF
DNA: TGTGCCAGCAGCTTAGGGGCTAGCGGGAGTAGGGGGACGCAGTATTTT

J: TRBJ2-3
D: TRBD2
V: TRBV7-3
size: .
CDR3: CASSSSGGFTDTQYF
DNA: TGTGCCAGCAGCTCCTCCGGGGGGTTCACAGATACGCAGTATTTT

J: TRBJ2-5
D: .
V: TRBV2
size: .
CDR3: CASIEGRVETQYF
DNA: TGTGCCAGCATCGAGGGGCGGGTAGAGACCCAGTACTTC

J: TRBJ2-3
D: .
V: TRBV5-1
size: few
CDR3: CASSLGADTQYF
DNA: TGCGCCAGCAGCTTGGGGGCAGATACGCAGTATTTT

J: TRBJ2-5
D: .
V: TRBV7-9
size: .
CDR3: CASSLSNRGGETQYF
DNA: TGTGCCAGCAGCTTAAGTAACCGGGGAGGCGAGACCCAGTACTTC

J: TRBJ1-2
D: .
V: TRBV19
size: few
CDR3: CASSLGFRYGYTF
DNA: TGTGCCAGTAGCCTAGGGTTTCGCTATGGCTACACCTTC